This T cell receptor beta chain derives from a study of T cells in Graves' hyperthyroidism and ophthalmopathy. To note about this clonotype: No antigen is known for it.

Deletions cut 2 bases from V and 1 base from J, with 5 bases between. This CDR3 is 14 amino acids long. The V gene's germline CDR1 is LNHDA and CDR2 SQIVND (reference sequence). Amplified regions were TCR beta CDR3 sequences from RNA transcripts. Researchers ran a first-round RT-PCR on the TCR CDR3 using the HTBI primer set. A single record per CDR3 protein comes from TCRdb applying MiXCR to the multiplex PCR reads. This sample carries hundreds of thousands of distinct CDR3 sequences, roughly 15% of them seen once, and the ten largest clones take roughly a fifth. Study-level results: Ophthalmopathy was distinguished from stable hyperthyroidism by 13 V-J signatures. Onset of ophthalmopathy came a median roughly 6.5 months after the model predicted it.

The chain has TRBV19 and TRBJ2-2; D unresolved. The source is a woman between 55 and 75 years old with Graves' ophthalmopathy. The sequenced sample consisted of blood. The DNA for the CDR3 is TGTGCCAGTAGTATAACACAGAACACCGGGGAGCTGTTTTTT. Amino acids: CASSITQNTGELFF.